This section outlines one T cell receptor beta chain sequence together with its context. The source of the sample is a study of T cell changes during pregnancy in multiple sclerosis. Measured with immunoSEQ multiplex PCR; TCRdb has only the in-frame clones, and not every one. The repertoire holds about 50,000 clones, 80% to 95% seen once, with roughly 0.61% in the top ten. This CDR3 has 14 residues. In germline, CDR1 is LNHNV, CDR2 YYDKDF (reference sequence). Trimming removed 7 bases from V and 2 bases from J, with 14 bases in between. Source: CD4+ T cells from peripheral blood mononuclear cells, taken after pregnancy. This receptor was taken from a female donor in good health, enrolled as a control in a pregnancy study. The V call is TRBV15, the J call TRBJ1-2; D is unresolved. CDR3 nucleotides: TGTGCCACCACAATCCCGCTGAGGAACTATGGCTACACCTTC. Amino acid sequence: CATTIPLRNYGYTF. Drawing the rest from reference TRBV15 and TRBJ1-2, the complete variable domain is DAMVIQNPRYQVTQFGKPVTLSCSQTLNHNVMYWYQQKSSQAPKLLFHYYDKDFNNEADTPDNFQSRRPNTSFCFLDIRSPGLGDTAMYLCATTIPLRNYGYTFGSGTRLTVV.